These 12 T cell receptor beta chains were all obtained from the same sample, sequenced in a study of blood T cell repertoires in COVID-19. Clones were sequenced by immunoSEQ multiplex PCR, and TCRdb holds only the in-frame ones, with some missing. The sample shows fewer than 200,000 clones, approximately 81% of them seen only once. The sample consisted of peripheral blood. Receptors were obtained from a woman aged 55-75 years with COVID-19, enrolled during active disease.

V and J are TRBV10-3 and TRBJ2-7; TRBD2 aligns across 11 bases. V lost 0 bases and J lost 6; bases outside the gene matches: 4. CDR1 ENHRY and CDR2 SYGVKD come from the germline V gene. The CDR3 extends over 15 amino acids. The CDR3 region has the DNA TGTGCCATCAGTGAGTCGGGGCTAGCGGGAGGCGAGCAGTACTTC. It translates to CAISESGLAGGEQYF.

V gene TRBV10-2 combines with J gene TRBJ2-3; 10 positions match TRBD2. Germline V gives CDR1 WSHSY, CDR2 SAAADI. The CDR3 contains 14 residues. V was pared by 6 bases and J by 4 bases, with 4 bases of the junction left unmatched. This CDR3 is CASRLAGQADTQYF. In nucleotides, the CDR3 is TGCGCCAGCAGACTAGCGGGACAGGCAGATACGCAGTATTTT.

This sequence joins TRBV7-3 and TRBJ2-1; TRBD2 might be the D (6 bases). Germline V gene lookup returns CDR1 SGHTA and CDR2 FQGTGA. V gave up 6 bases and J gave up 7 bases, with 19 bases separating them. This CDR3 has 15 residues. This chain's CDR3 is CASSYREGGVNEQFF. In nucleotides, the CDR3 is TGTGCCAGCAGTTACCGCGAGGGAGGAGTTAATGAGCAGTTCTTC.

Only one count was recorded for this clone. The CDR3 DNA reads TGCAGTGCTAGTGATGTGAGAGCCGCTAACTATGGCTACACCTTC. This codes for CSASDVRAANYGYTF. The V and J genes are TRBV20-1 and TRBJ1-2, with D unresolved. The CDR3 sequence is 15 residues long. Between the trimmed V and J ends, which lost 3 bases and 0 bases, there was a span of 14 bases. Germline values: CDR1 DFQATT, CDR2 SNEGSKA (reference sequence).

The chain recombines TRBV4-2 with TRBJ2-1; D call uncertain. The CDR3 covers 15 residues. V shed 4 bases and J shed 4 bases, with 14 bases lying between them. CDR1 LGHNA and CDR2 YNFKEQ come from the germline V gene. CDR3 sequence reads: CASSPRGGEYNEQFF. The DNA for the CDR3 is TGTGCCAGCAGCCCTAGAGGCGGAGAGTACAATGAGCAGTTCTTC.

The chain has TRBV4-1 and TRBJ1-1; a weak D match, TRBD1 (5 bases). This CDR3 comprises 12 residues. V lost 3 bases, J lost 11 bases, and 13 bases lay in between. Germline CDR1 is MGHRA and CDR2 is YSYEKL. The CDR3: CASSQTGVGAFF. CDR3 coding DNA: TGCGCCAGCAGCCAGACGGGGGTTGGGGCTTTCTTT.

CDR3 region: CASSSTTNNEQFF. In nucleotides, the CDR3 is TGTGCCAGCAGCTCCACAACCAACAATGAGCAGTTCTTC. The genes are TRBV11-3 and TRBJ2-1; unclear D gene. V gave up 4 bases and J gave up 5 bases, with 9 bases separating them. Germline lookup yields CDR1 SGHNT and CDR2 YENEEA. The CDR3 totals 13 residues.

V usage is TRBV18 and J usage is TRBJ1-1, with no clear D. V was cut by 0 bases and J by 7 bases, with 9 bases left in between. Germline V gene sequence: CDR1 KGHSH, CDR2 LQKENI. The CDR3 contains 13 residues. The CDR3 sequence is CASSPPSSDEAFF. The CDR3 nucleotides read TGTGCCAGCTCACCACCGTCGTCAGATGAAGCTTTCTTT.

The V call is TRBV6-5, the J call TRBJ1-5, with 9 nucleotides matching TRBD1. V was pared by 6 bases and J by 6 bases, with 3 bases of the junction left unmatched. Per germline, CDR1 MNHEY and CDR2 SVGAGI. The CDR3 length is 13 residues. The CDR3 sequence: CASRADRGQPQHF. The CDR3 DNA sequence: TGTGCCAGCAGGGCGGACAGGGGTCAGCCCCAGCATTTT.

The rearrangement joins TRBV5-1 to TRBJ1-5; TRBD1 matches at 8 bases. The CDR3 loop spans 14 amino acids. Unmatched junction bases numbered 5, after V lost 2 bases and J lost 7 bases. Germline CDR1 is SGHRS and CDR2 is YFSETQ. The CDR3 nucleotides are TGCGCCAGCAGCTTACAGGGGGGGGAGCAGCCCCAGCATTTT. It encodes CASSLQGGEQPQHF.

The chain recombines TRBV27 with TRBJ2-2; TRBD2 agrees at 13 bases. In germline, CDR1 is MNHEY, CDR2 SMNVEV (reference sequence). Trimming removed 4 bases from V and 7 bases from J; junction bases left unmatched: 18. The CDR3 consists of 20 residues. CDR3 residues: CASSSRPGLAGTRYGGELFF. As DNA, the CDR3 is TGTGCCAGCAGTTCCCGTCCGGGACTAGCGGGAACTAGGTACGGCGGGGAGCTGTTTTTT.

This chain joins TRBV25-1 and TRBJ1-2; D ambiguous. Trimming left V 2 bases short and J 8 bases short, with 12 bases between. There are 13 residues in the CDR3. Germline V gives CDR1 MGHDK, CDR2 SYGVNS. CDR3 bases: TGTGCCAGCAGTGAAATTGATCGGTGGGGCTACACCTTC. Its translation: CASSEIDRWGYTF.